This T cell receptor beta chain was identified during a study of untreated major depressive disorder. Points from the study as a whole: Compared with controls, depressed patients showed more TRBV05-01 (Vbeta 5.1) usage in CD4+ T cells.

Notes on this clone: The target antigen is unknown.

The CDR3 runs to 14 residues. The germline V gene has CDR1 SGHNT and CDR2 YENEEA. Trimming removed 8 bases from V and 2 bases from J, with 15 bases in between. Clones were read by immunoSEQ multiplex PCR, and TCRdb kept only the in-frame ones, dropping some. The table lists over 20,000 clones, about 87% of them singletons. Roughly 27 ml of blood was drawn into EDTA tubes. From thawed PBMCs, CD4+ T cells were purified by negative selection. About 95% CD4+ purity was typical by flow cytometry. The sequenced sample consisted of CD4+ T cells from PBMCs. The clonotype was recovered from a woman under 40 in good health. The chain employs TRBV11-3 and TRBJ2-5; a possible D gene is TRBD1 (6 bases). CDR3 region: CASSRAGQQETQYF. The DNA of the CDR3 is TGTGCCAGCTCTAGGGCAGGACAGCAAGAGACCCAGTACTTC.